One sample yielded the 23 T cell receptor beta chains listed below, sequenced in a study of cytomegalovirus exposure and HLA in healthy donors. Amplification used 60 Vbeta primers and 13 Jbeta primers. Clones were sequenced by immunoSEQ multiplex PCR, and TCRdb holds only the in-frame ones, with some missing. This sample has approximately 150,000 clones, with roughly 80% found just once. Source material: PBMCs. Source of these receptors: a human donor in good health.

The chain recombines TRBV29-1 with TRBJ2-5; 7 bases align to TRBD2. Germline lookup yields CDR1 SQVTM and CDR2 ANQGSEA. The V gene end was trimmed by 7 bases and the J gene end by 4 bases; junction bases not matched to a gene: 3. The CDR3 is made up of 11 amino acids. DNA of the CDR3: TGCAGCGGGGGGGAGGGAGAGACCCAGTACTTC. This sequence encodes CSGGEGETQYF.

The chain couples TRBV4-3 to TRBJ2-7, with 10 bases that match TRBD1. Per the germline V gene, CDR1 is LGHNA and CDR2 is YSLEER. The CDR3 is 15 residues long. With V trimmed by 3 bases and J by 3 bases, 5 bases remained unmatched. The chain's CDR3 is CASSQETGGLYEQYF. CDR3 coding DNA: TGCGCCAGCAGCCAGGAGACAGGGGGCCTCTACGAGCAGTACTTC.

The chain has TRBV28 and TRBJ1-5, with D perhaps TRBD1 (5 bases). The V gene lost 6 bases and the J gene lost 6 bases, with 18 bases spanning the gap. The CDR3 extends over 15 amino acids. The germline V gene encodes CDR1 MDHEN and CDR2 SYDVKM. The CDR3 bases are TGTGCCAGCAGCGTTAGGGTCGGGGGAGTTCAGCCCCAGCATTTT. It codes for CASSVRVGGVQPQHF.

The chain joins TRBV6-5 to TRBJ1-1; D is unclear. The CDR3 loop spans 15 amino acids. Trimming pared 2 bases from V and 3 bases from J, leaving 13 bases between. Germline CDR1 and CDR2: MNHEY and SVGAGI. DNA of the CDR3: TGTGCCAGCAGTTACGAATCACCTCGGGACACTGAAGCTTTCTTT. As protein: CASSYESPRDTEAFF.

CDR3 sequence: CASRKSSYNSPLHF. CDR3 nucleotides: TGTGCCAGCAGGAAGAGCTCCTATAATTCACCCCTCCACTTT. The chain carries TRBV7-2 and TRBJ1-6, with D unclear. Trimming shortened V by 6 bases and J by 0 bases, and 6 bases separated the two germline ends. This CDR3 comprises 14 residues. Germline-derived CDR1 and CDR2 are SGHTA and FQGNSA.

V is TRBV5-6 and J is TRBJ1-4; 7 positions match TRBD1. This CDR3 comprises 15 residues. Germline V gene sequence: CDR1 SGHDT, CDR2 YYEEEE. V dropped 4 bases and J dropped 5; count of bases not matched to a gene: 8. The CDR3 bases are TGTGCCAGCAGCAACCGGGACAGTACCAATGAAAAACTGTTTTTT. Protein sequence: CASSNRDSTNEKLFF.

The chain carries TRBV11-3 and TRBJ2-2; tentatively, D is TRBD2 (5 bases). V lost 3 bases, J lost 2 bases, and 13 bases lay in between. Germline values: CDR1 SGHNT, CDR2 YENEEA. This CDR3 is built from 16 residues. The CDR3 DNA reads TGTGCCAGCAGCTTTGAGGGTTCGATTAACACCGGGGAGCTGTTTTTT. It translates to CASSFEGSINTGELFF. Using reference TRBV11-3 and TRBJ2-2 for the parts outside the CDR3, the full variable domain is EAGVVQSPRYKIIEKKQPVAFWCNPISGHNTLYWYLQNLGQGPELLIRYENEEAVDDSQLPKDRFSAERLKGVDSTLKIQPAELGDSAVYLCASSFEGSINTGELFFGEGSRLTVL.

The chain recombines TRBV19 with TRBJ2-1; 7 bases align to TRBD2. V lost 5 bases, J lost 3 bases, and 10 bases stayed unmatched. Germline loops: CDR1 LNHDA, CDR2 SQIVND (reference sequence). The CDR3 consists of 16 residues. The DNA of the CDR3 is TGTGCCAGTAGTGCACCGGGACTACACCTCTACAATGAGCAGTTCTTC. Amino acids: CASSAPGLHLYNEQFF.

The V call is TRBV5-6, the J call TRBJ2-1; D may be TRBD1 (5 bases). CDR3 length equals 11 residues. The V gene's germline CDR1 is SGHDT and CDR2 YYEEEE. Trimming left V 0 bases short and J 10 bases short, with 5 bases between. CDR3 protein: CASSLGQEQFF. Here the CDR3 DNA reads TGTGCCAGCAGCTTGGGACAGGAGCAGTTCTTC.

Here the CDR3 reads CASSLFRRPLVSSGNTIYF. CDR3 bases: TGTGCCAGCAGTCTCTTCCGCAGGCCCCTGGTGAGCTCTGGAAACACCATATATTTT. This chain connects TRBV7-4 to TRBJ1-3; unclear D gene. There are 19 residues in the CDR3. Trimming took 6 bases from V and 0 from J, leaving 24 bases between them. Germline V gives CDR1 SGHVT, CDR2 SQSDAQ.

The chain links TRBV5-4 to TRBJ1-6; no clear D. V was shortened by 0 bases and J by 0 bases, with 10 bases between the two germline ends. Germline V gene sequence: CDR1 SGHNT, CDR2 YYREEE (reference sequence). CDR3 length: 17 amino acids. DNA for the CDR3: TGTGCCAGCAGCTTGGCCGGGAGGAGCTCCTATAATTCACCCCTCCACTTT. This gives the protein CASSLAGRSSYNSPLHF.

The CDR3 nucleotides are TGTGCCAGCAGCTTAGTTCGGGCAGGGTGGACCGGGGAGCTGTTTTTT. The encoded protein is CASSLVRAGWTGELFF. The chain recombines TRBV7-8 with TRBJ2-2; weak D call: TRBD1 (5 bases). CDR1 and CDR2 from the germline V gene are SGHVS and FQNEAQ. The CDR3 runs 16 residues. Trimming removed 1 base from V and 5 bases from J, with 14 bases in between. Full variable domain (missing parts from reference TRBV7-8 and TRBJ2-2): GAGVSQSPRYKVAKRGQDVALRCDPISGHVSLFWYQQALGQGPEFLTYFQNEAQLDKSGLPSDRFFAERPEGSVSTLKIQRTQQEDSAVYLCASSLVRAGWTGELFFGEGSRLTVL.

This chain connects TRBV19 to TRBJ2-7; D is perhaps TRBD2 (5 bases). The CDR3 extends over 18 amino acids. V lost 6 bases, J lost 6 bases, and 30 bases lay in between. Germline assignment: CDR1 LNHDA and CDR2 SQIVND (reference sequence). CDR3 in amino acids: CASSRTVGRLLGGFEQYF. The CDR3, as DNA: TGTGCCAGTAGCCGGACCGTCGGAAGACTACTAGGAGGATTCGAGCAGTACTTC.

The gene calls are TRBV5-1 and TRBJ2-3; 9 bases agree with TRBD1. Germline CDR1 reads SGHRS; CDR2 reads YFSETQ. J gave up 5 bases and V 4 bases, and 11 bases lay outside the gene matches. The CDR3 loop spans 16 amino acids. The CDR3 reads CASSLLQGAHGDTQYF. For the CDR3, the DNA is TGCGCCAGCAGCCTCCTACAGGGGGCGCATGGAGATACGCAGTATTTT.

The J gene is TRBJ2-5, the V gene TRBV10-2; D is possibly TRBD2 (5 bases). Looked up from germline, CDR1 is WSHSY and CDR2 is SAAADI. There are 14 residues in the CDR3. Trimming took 5 bases from V and 5 from J, leaving 15 bases between them. The CDR3 DNA reads as TGCGCCAGCAGTCCTGGACTGGGCGGGGAGACCCAGTACTTC. Amino acid sequence: CASSPGLGGETQYF.

The CDR3 bases are TGCGCCAGCAGCTTGGAACGCCCTAGCGGGAGGATTCCCAATGAGCAGTTCTTC. It is translated as CASSLERPSGRIPNEQFF. The chain recombines TRBV5-1 with TRBJ2-1; 11 bases are a match to TRBD2. The CDR3 extends over 18 amino acids. Germline assignment: CDR1 SGHRS and CDR2 YFSETQ. V was pared by 0 bases and J by 6 bases, with 11 bases of the junction left unmatched.

The V gene is TRBV9, the J gene TRBJ2-3; 9 nucleotides agree with TRBD2. The trim removed 3 bases at V and 2 bases at J, leaving 1 base unmatched. Per the germline V gene, CDR1 is SGDLS and CDR2 is YYNGEE. The CDR3 loop spans 14 amino acids. The CDR3 spells CASSAGLATDTQYF. In nucleotides, the CDR3 is TGTGCCAGCAGCGCGGGACTAGCCACAGATACGCAGTATTTT.

This clone was seen a handful of times. This chain joins TRBV19 and TRBJ1-5; tentatively, D is TRBD1 (6 bases). Germline V gives CDR1 LNHDA, CDR2 SQIVND (reference sequence). Trimming cost V 3 bases and J 2 bases, with 14 bases left between them. The CDR3 contains 16 residues. DNA for the CDR3: TGTGCCAGTAGTATCGTCGCAGGGGCGGGCAATCAGCCCCAGCATTTT. This sequence encodes CASSIVAGAGNQPQHF.

A single count supports this clone. The CDR3 DNA sequence: TGCAGCGTTTCCCTACAAGAGACCCAGTACTTC. It yields the protein CSVSLQETQYF. The chain carries TRBV29-1 and TRBJ2-5; D gene unclear. Germline-derived CDR1 and CDR2 are SQVTM and ANQGSEA. This CDR3 is built from 11 residues. Trimming stripped 5 bases from V and 2 bases from J, with 6 bases between.

The chain links TRBV7-9 to TRBJ2-7; no reliable D call. Trimming took off 5 bases at V and 2 bases at J, with 10 bases between the two ends. The CDR3 loop spans 13 amino acids. Germline-derived CDR1 and CDR2 are SEHNR and FQNEAQ (reference sequence). The CDR3 DNA is TGTGCCAGCAGCGAGGTGTTCGCCTACGAGCAGTACTTC. Protein: CASSEVFAYEQYF.

The V and J genes are TRBV6-1 and TRBJ1-1; D is unclear. Between the trimmed V and J ends, which lost 4 bases and 5 bases, there was a span of 14 bases. The CDR3 loop spans 14 amino acids. Germline-derived CDR1 and CDR2 are MNHNS and SASEGT. The CDR3 DNA follows: TGTGCCAGCAGTGCCCCCTCGGTCGTTACTGAAGCTTTCTTT. Translated: CASSAPSVVTEAFF.

This clone was detected only once. The V and J genes are TRBV9 and TRBJ2-7; TRBD2 might be the D (5 bases). V lost 1 base and J lost 6, with 11 bases in between. Germline CDR1 reads SGDLS; CDR2 reads YYNGEE. The CDR3 extends over 13 amino acids. CDR3 loop: CASSVIGDSEQYF. CDR3 DNA sequence: TGTGCCAGCAGCGTAATCGGGGATAGCGAGCAGTACTTC.

The chain has TRBV13 and TRBJ2-5, with 8 bases matching TRBD2. Trimming took 6 bases from V and 2 from J; bases not matched to a gene: 8. The V gene's germline CDR1 is PRHDT and CDR2 FYEKMQ (reference sequence). CDR3 length equals 15 residues. The chain's CDR3 is CASSYGGGPQETQYF. CDR3 in DNA: TGTGCCAGCAGTTACGGCGGGGGGCCTCAAGAGACCCAGTACTTC.